This TCR beta chain was observed in a study of Graves' ophthalmopathy and Graves' hyperthyroidism. Regarding the study as a whole: Ophthalmopathy cases were distinguished from stable hyperthyroidism by a 13-signature model, reaching 85% to 90% sensitivity and 81.08% specificity.

This clonotype was found many times. What it binds is not known. The limits of the CDR3 on the DNA are not certain, so only TCRdb's listed CDR3 is given. The CDR3 comprises 13 residues, both ends counted. Germline V gene sequence: CDR1 SGDLS, CDR2 YYNGEE. The evidence that diagnosis relied on was clinical symptoms, serum thyroxine, TRAb, thyroid ultrasound and orbital computed tomography. CDR3 regions of TCR beta were amplified from RNA transcripts. An initial RT-PCR round employing HTBI primers preceded a second-round multiplex PCR. MiXCR, applied by TCRdb to the multiplex PCR reads, yields one record per CDR3 protein. This sample has about 740,000 distinct CDR3 sequences, with approximately 40% found just once.

The V call is TRBV9, the J call TRBJ1-1. The specimen was peripheral blood. This clonotype was sampled from an adult man with Graves' ophthalmopathy. The CDR3 sequence is CASSVATGSFISF.